These T cell receptor beta chains were read from a single sample in a study of graft-versus-host responses after intestinal transplantation. Sequencing was performed with immunoSEQ multiplex PCR; in TCRdb, only in-frame clones are kept and a portion is missing. The repertoire holds tens of thousands of clones, roughly 89% seen once, with roughly 0.3% in the top ten. Their recognized antigens are unknown. The sequencing used unstimulated CD4+ T cells sorted from spleen or lymph node cells, collected before intestinal transplant. The receptors derive from a human donor who received an intestinal transplant. CDR3s include the opening cysteine and the closing phenylalanine or tryptophan. The D gene is left open where the match is weak. Rows give clone size only sometimes, using once, few, many, or a class for an expanded clone.

. TRBJ2-2 TRBV5-1 TRBD1 TGCGCCAGCAGCCGCGACGGGACAGGGAACACCGGGGAGCTGTTTTTT CASSRDGTGNTGELFF
. TRBJ2-7 TRBV7-8 . TGTGCCAGCAGCTCCCAGATCGCCTACGAGCAGTACTTC CASSSQIAYEQYF
. TRBJ1-1 TRBV27 . TGTGCCAGCAGTCCTACCCCGGGCCTTGAAGCTTTCTTT CASSPTPGLEAFF
. TRBJ2-1 TRBV5-1 TRBD2 TGCGCCAGCAGCTTGGTAAGACTAGCGGGAGGGGAGTACAATGAGCAGTTCTTC CASSLVRLAGGEYNEQFF
. TRBJ2-7 TRBV7-8 TRBD2 TGTGCCAGCAGACCGACAGGGGGTCGACTAGCGGGGTACGAGCAGTACTTC CASRPTGGRLAGYEQYF
. TRBJ2-3 TRBV5-6 TRBD2 TGTGTCAGCAGCCTAAGCCGACTAGCGGGGCACACAGATACGCAGTATTTT CVSSLSRLAGHTDTQYF
. TRBJ2-5 TRBV7-9 TRBD2 TGTGCCAGCAGCTTATCTAGGACTAGCGGACCACAAGAGACCCAGTACTTC CASSLSRTSGPQETQYF
. TRBJ1-1 TRBV7-3 . TGTGCCAGCAGCTTACTTCAGAACACTGAAGCTTTCTTT CASSLLQNTEAFF
. TRBJ1-1 TRBV5-4 TRBD1 TGTGCCAGCAGCGAGGACAGGGGGCGGCTGAACACTGAAGCTTTCTTT CASSEDRGRLNTEAFF
. TRBJ1-1 TRBV6-1 TRBD1 TGTGCCAGCAGCGCGACAGGGGGCAGGGGAGAAGCTTTCTTT CASSATGGRGEAFF
once TRBJ2-7 TRBV30 TRBD2 TGTGCCTGGAGTCTGGTAGCGGGAGGTCTTTTCTACGAGCAGTACTTC CAWSLVAGGLFYEQYF
. TRBJ2-5 TRBV5-3 . TGTGCCAGAAGCCCTACCCGGACAGACCCCGCAAGGGAGACCCAGTACTTC CARSPTRTDPARETQYF
. TRBJ2-1 TRBV27 TRBD2 TGTGCCAGCAGTCCCCGGGCCGGGACTAGAGGCAATGAGCAGTTCTTC CASSPRAGTRGNEQFF
. TRBJ2-1 TRBV7-6 TRBD2 TGTGCCAGCAGCTTAGGGACTAGCGGGAGCTCCTACAATGAGCAGTTCTTC CASSLGTSGSSYNEQFF
once TRBJ2-2 TRBV7-9 . TGTGCCAGCAGCTTAACGTCCACCGGGGAGCTGTTTTTT CASSLTSTGELFF
. TRBJ2-7 TRBV15 . TGTGCCACCAGCAGAAAAACAGGGTTTCAAATAAGAGGCGAGCAGTACTTC CATSRKTGFQIRGEQYF
. TRBJ1-1 TRBV7-2 . TGTGCCAGCAGCGCACAATTATACACTGAAGCTTTCTTT CASSAQLYTEAFF